The clone carrying this T cell receptor (beta chain) was observed many times. The target antigen is unknown. The read ends 3 residues early relative to the CDR3; the germline J gene fills the gap. Control and CVID samples contributed equal amounts of genomic DNA. Sequencing was performed with immunoSEQ multiplex PCR; in TCRdb, only in-frame clones are kept and a portion is missing. The repertoire consists of approximately 30,000 clones, none detected only once. Trimming at V came to 5 bases and at J to 7 bases, leaving 16 bases not matched to a gene. The CDR3 spans 15 residues. Germline CDR1 reads DFQATT; CDR2 reads SNEGSKA (reference sequence). The sample belongs to a study of T cell clonality in common variable immunodeficiency. Study observations and caveats: T cell subpopulation sequencing would be needed to explain CVID clonality. Repertoire-complication correlations in CVID were limited by patient heterogeneity. Common variable immunodeficiency TCR beta sequences reportedly had fewer deletions and N-nucleotide insertions.

The chain has TRBV20-1 and TRBJ1-2; 7 nucleotides align to TRBD1. The TCR comes from a person aged 18-69 years in good health. The sample was peripheral blood mononuclear cells. The CDR3 bases that were read are TGCAGTGCTGGGCGGGGACAGACCCCACGGGGTGGC. Translating it yields CSAGRGQTPRGG. The complete CDR3 sequence is CSAGRGQTPRGGYTF.